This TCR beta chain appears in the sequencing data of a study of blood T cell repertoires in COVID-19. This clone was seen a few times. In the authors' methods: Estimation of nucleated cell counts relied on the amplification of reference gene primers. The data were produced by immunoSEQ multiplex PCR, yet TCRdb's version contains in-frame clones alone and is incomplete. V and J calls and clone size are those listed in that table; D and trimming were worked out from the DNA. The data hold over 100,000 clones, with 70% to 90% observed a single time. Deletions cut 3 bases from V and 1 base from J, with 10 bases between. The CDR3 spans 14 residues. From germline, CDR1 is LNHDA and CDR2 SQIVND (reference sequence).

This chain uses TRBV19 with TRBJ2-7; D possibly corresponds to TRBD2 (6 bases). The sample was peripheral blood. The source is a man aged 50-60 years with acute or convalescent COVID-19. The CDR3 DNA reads TGTGCCAGTAGTATGATGGGGGGTTCCTACGAGCAGTACTTC. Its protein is CASSMMGGSYEQYF.